This T cell receptor (beta chain) was observed in a study of blood T cell repertoires in COVID-19. Study-level background: T cells, B-cell-depleted T cells, or PBMCs supplied cDNA or gDNA.

This CDR3 is built from 13 residues. Trimming took off 0 bases at V and 5 bases at J, with 5 bases between the two ends. Germline loops: CDR1 LGHDT, CDR2 YNNKEL (reference sequence). The Seattle site enrolled patients during active infection and followed them longitudinally. Under the authors' procedure: Reference gene primer amplification in the assay estimated nucleated cell counts. Measured with immunoSEQ multiplex PCR; TCRdb has only the in-frame clones, and not every one. V and J calls and clone size follow that table, whereas D and trimming were derived from the DNA. The data contain some 150,000 clones, approximately 85% of them singletons.

The sequence was obtained from a woman aged 55-70 years with COVID-19, enrolled during active disease. Input material: peripheral blood. The chain couples TRBV3-1 (or the pseudogene TRBV3-2) to TRBJ2-1; D is unclear. The CDR3 reads CASSQDLNNEQFF. The DNA of the CDR3 is TGTGCCAGCAGCCAAGATCTTAACAATGAGCAGTTCTTC.